This T cell receptor beta chain was recorded in a study of blood T cell repertoires in COVID-19. Study as a whole: Researchers got acute and convalescent COVID-19 samples from the United States, Italy and Spain. From T cells, B-cell-depleted T cells, or PBMCs came the material, which was cDNA or gDNA.

The germline CDR1 and CDR2 sequences are LGHDT and YNNKEL (reference sequence). V was pared by 6 bases and J by 5 bases, with 13 bases of the junction left unmatched. The CDR3 sequence is 17 residues long. In assigning cohorts, the study relied on participant-reported clinical history. Authors' processing steps: Estimates of nucleated cell counts were drawn from the amplification of reference gene primers. Assay: immunoSEQ multiplex PCR; the TCRdb copy retains only in-frame clones and omits some. V, J and clone size are those of that table, while D and trimming were read from the DNA. The repertoire holds roughly 250,000 clones, just over 90% seen once, with approximately 2.4% in the top ten.

This TCR was recovered from a woman aged 40 to 49 with acute COVID-19. Sequencing was done on a sample of PBMCs or T cells enriched from blood (not recorded which). The rearrangement links TRBV3-1 (or the pseudogene TRBV3-2) to TRBJ2-1, with 10 bases aligning to TRBD1. In DNA, the CDR3 is TGTGCCAGCAGAGGGACAGGGGATGACCCGAGAAACAATGAGCAGTTCTTC. Translating gives CASRGTGDDPRNNEQFF.